The text below deals with one TCR beta chain. Its antigen is not identified. J gave up 0 bases and V 6 bases, and 5 bases lay outside the gene matches. This CDR3 region has 14 residues. CDR1 is LNHNV and CDR2 is YYDKDF in the germline V gene (reference sequence). This entry is derived from a study of post-analysis software for immune sequencing data. On the study more broadly: Both relapsing-remitting and secondary progressive multiple sclerosis featured among the disease courses, as did progressive-relapsing multiple sclerosis.

Prepared TCR beta cDNA libraries contained unique molecular identifiers. TCRdb called the PCR reads again in MiXCR, with one record for every CDR3 protein. This repertoire shows 650,000 to 850,000 distinct CDR3 sequences, about 50% found once; its top ten account for 4.6%. General study results and limits: Included in a set of about five TRBV segments more frequent in patients than controls were TRBV5-6, TRBV5-1 and TRBV20-1. Those samples that were prepared in the same batch co-clustered strongly by F measure. For normalized Chao1 diversity, multiple sclerosis patients scored significantly lower than controls did.

The TCR was taken from a girl between 5 and 17 years old with multiple sclerosis. V and J are TRBV15 and TRBJ2-7; TRBD1 aligns across 7 bases. The sample consisted of blood. The chain's CDR3 is CATRPGTDSYEQYF. In DNA, the CDR3 is TGTGCCACCAGACCCGGGACAGACTCCTACGAGCAGTACTTC.